What follows are 23 T cell receptor beta chains derived from one specimen sequenced in a study of T cell responses to AZD1222 COVID-19 vaccine. Repertoires were generated with immunoSEQ multiplex PCR, while TCRdb's copy carries only in-frame clones and drops some. The data contain some 120,000 clones, 90% to 95% of them seen just once; the ten biggest clones take up 5.5% to 8%. Sample: peripheral blood, taken on day 0 of AZD1222 vaccination. The receptors stem from an adult in good health.

The rearrangement joins TRBV30 to TRBJ2-1, with 16 nucleotides matching TRBD2. Germline assignment: CDR1 GTSNPN and CDR2 SVGIG (reference sequence). V trimming: 5 bases; J trimming: 5 bases; junction bases outside the gene matches: 9. This CDR3 comprises 17 residues. The CDR3 DNA is TGTGCCTGGGCGGGACTAGCGGGAGGGCAGACCCACAATGAGCAGTTCTTC. The encoded protein is CAWAGLAGGQTHNEQFF.

CDR3 bases: TGTGCCAGCCGAAGGAACAATGAGCAGTTCTTC. Translation: CASRRNNEQFF. J is TRBJ2-1 and V is TRBV11-3; no clear D gene. Trimming pared 8 bases from V and 5 bases from J, leaving 7 bases between. Germline V gives CDR1 SGHNT, CDR2 YENEEA. This CDR3 contains 11 residues.

CDR3 bases: TGTGCCAGCAGCAACGGAAGGGATCAGCCCCAGCATTTT. Translating it yields CASSNGRDQPQHF. The chain uses TRBV6-5 and TRBJ1-5; D is ambiguous. This CDR3 region has 13 residues. V dropped 6 bases and J dropped 5 bases, with 11 bases sitting between them. The germline gives CDR1 MNHEY, CDR2 SVGAGI.

The chain couples TRBV2 to TRBJ1-5; 9 bases are shared with TRBD1. Per germline, CDR1 SNHLY and CDR2 FYNNEI. Unmatched junction bases numbered 5, after V lost 4 bases and J lost 1 base. CDR3 length equals 16 residues. The CDR3: CASSGRQGGSNQPQHF. In nucleotides, the CDR3 is TGTGCCAGCAGTGGAAGACAGGGGGGGAGCAATCAGCCCCAGCATTTT.

This chain joins TRBV7-7 and TRBJ2-3; D possibly corresponds to TRBD2 (6 bases). V lost 1 base to trimming and J lost 2 bases, with 7 bases between them. Germline CDR1 is SSHAT and CDR2 is FNYEAQ (reference sequence). The length of the CDR3 is 14 residues. CDR3: CASSLGTNTDTQYF. The DNA of the CDR3 is TGTGCCAGCAGCTTAGGGACTAACACAGATACGCAGTATTTT.

This clone was observed once. The V and J genes are TRBV28 and TRBJ1-1; TRBD1 matches at 7 bases. Germline V lookup: CDR1 MDHEN, CDR2 SYDVKM. The CDR3 has 14 amino acids. Unmatched junction bases numbered 5, after V lost 7 bases and J lost 0 bases. The CDR3 loop reads CASTLGQLNTEAFF. The CDR3 region has the DNA TGTGCCAGCACTTTGGGACAGTTGAACACTGAAGCTTTCTTT.

J is TRBJ2-1 and V is TRBV6-5; tentatively, D is TRBD2 (6 bases). Germline CDR1 reads MNHEY; CDR2 reads SVGAGI. V was trimmed by 2 bases and J by 6 bases, leaving 14 bases between them. CDR3 length: 15 amino acids. The CDR3 DNA is TGTGCCAGCAGTTACGAGGGAGGATTAATCAATGAGCAGTTCTTC. The encoded protein is CASSYEGGLINEQFF.

This chain uses TRBV27 with TRBJ2-5; no reliable D call. The CDR3 covers 13 residues. Germline V gives CDR1 MNHEY, CDR2 SMNVEV (reference sequence). The V and J ends lost 6 bases and 7 bases respectively, with 15 bases between them. Here the CDR3 reads CASSRTSLGTQYF. CDR3 in DNA: TGTGCCAGCAGCCGGACCTCCCTGGGGACCCAGTACTTC.

The rearrangement uses TRBV12-3 or TRBV12-4 and TRBJ2-7, with 8 nucleotides matching TRBD1. The CDR3 sequence is 13 residues long. V shed 2 bases and J 6 bases; nucleotides not matched to a gene: 3. The CDR3 region is CASSLTGGSEQYF. CDR3 coding DNA: TGTGCCAGCAGTTTAACAGGGGGGAGCGAGCAGTACTTC.

V and J are TRBV10-3 and TRBJ2-1; 13 nucleotides agree with TRBD2. Germline V gene lookup returns CDR1 ENHRY and CDR2 SYGVKD. The CDR3 is 20 amino acids. Losses at the gene ends were 5 bases for V and 2 bases for J; bases not matched to a gene: 15. The chain's CDR3 is CAISRGTGTSGIGAYNEQFF. CDR3 DNA: TGTGCCATCAGTCGTGGGACCGGGACTAGCGGGATTGGGGCCTACAATGAGCAGTTCTTC.

J is TRBJ2-5 and V is TRBV7-9; TRBD1 matches at 11 bases. CDR3 length: 15 amino acids. Germline values: CDR1 SEHNR, CDR2 FQNEAQ (reference sequence). The V segment lost 2 bases and the J segment 5 bases; nucleotides outside the gene matches: 4. CDR3 in DNA: TGTGCCAGCAGCTTACGGACAGGGGGCCACGAGACCCAGTACTTC. Encoded protein: CASSLRTGGHETQYF. The complete variable domain, with remaining parts taken from reference TRBV7-9 and TRBJ2-5, reads DTGVSQNPRHKITKRGQNVTFRCDPISEHNRLYWYRQTLGQGPEFLTYFQNEAQLEKSRLLSDRFSAERPKGSFSTLEIQRTEQGDSAMYLCASSLRTGGHETQYFGPGTRLLVL.

The chain combines TRBV10-3 with TRBJ2-3; D gene ambiguous. V lost 4 bases and J 0 bases, leaving 8 bases between the germline ends. The germline V gene has CDR1 ENHRY and CDR2 SYGVKD. This CDR3 spans 14 amino acids. The DNA for the CDR3 is TGTGCCATCAGTGGTGGCGTCAGCACAGATACGCAGTATTTT. Its translation: CAISGGVSTDTQYF.

Note on this clone: The sample carries other DNA sequences with the same CDR3. The J gene is TRBJ1-2, the V gene TRBV7-9; D may be TRBD1 (5 bases). The CDR3 extends over 12 amino acids. Germline CDR1 and CDR2: SEHNR and FQNEAQ (reference sequence). V was pared by 5 bases and J by 7 bases, with 11 bases between. In DNA form, the CDR3 reads TGTGCCAGCAGCCTTGGGGCACGTGGCTACACCTTC. Its translation is CASSLGARGYTF.

For this clone: Other DNA sequences from this sample encode an identical CDR3 as well. V and J are TRBV7-9 and TRBJ1-3, with D hard to call. V was trimmed by 5 bases and J by 4 bases, leaving 6 bases between them. The CDR3 is 12 residues long. The germline V gene encodes CDR1 SEHNR and CDR2 FQNEAQ (reference sequence). DNA for the CDR3: TGTGCCAGCAGCCTAACAGGAAACACCATATATTTT. Its protein is CASSLTGNTIYF.

The genes are TRBV19 and TRBJ2-5, with a weak D call TRBD2 (6 bases). Germline assignment: CDR1 LNHDA and CDR2 SQIVND (reference sequence). This CDR3 spans 15 amino acids. V was cut by 5 bases and J by 2 bases, with 15 bases left in between. CDR3 sequence: CASSVRLVGQETQYF. The CDR3, as DNA: TGTGCCAGTAGTGTCAGACTAGTAGGACAAGAGACCCAGTACTTC.

The J gene is TRBJ1-2, the V gene TRBV18; D possibly corresponds to TRBD1 (5 bases). Germline values: CDR1 KGHSH, CDR2 LQKENI. Trimming stripped 0 bases from V and 4 bases from J, with 9 bases between. This CDR3 spans 14 amino acids. CDR3 in amino acids: CASSPPGRGYGYTF. CDR3 DNA sequence: TGTGCCAGCTCACCACCGGGGCGGGGCTATGGCTACACCTTC.

This sequence joins TRBV5-1 and TRBJ1-1; possibly TRBD1 for D (6 bases). V shed 5 bases and J shed 1 base, with 12 bases lying between them. The germline V gene has CDR1 SGHRS and CDR2 YFSETQ. CDR3 length equals 14 residues. The CDR3 loop reads CASSIRTANTEAFF. In DNA form, the CDR3 reads TGCGCCAGCAGTATAAGGACAGCGAACACTGAAGCTTTCTTT.

V is TRBV5-4 and J is TRBJ2-7; D gene unclear. CDR1 is SGHNT, CDR2 YYREEE, per germline (reference sequence). V was trimmed by 0 bases and J by 5 bases, leaving 12 bases between them. The CDR3 runs to 14 residues. In nucleotides, the CDR3 is TGTGCCAGCAGCTTGGAAGGGTTAGGCGACGAGCAGTACTTC. Its translation is CASSLEGLGDEQYF.

This chain uses TRBV9 with TRBJ2-2; TRBD2 matches at 9 bases. Trimming took 5 bases from V and 0 from J; bases not matched to a gene: 2. The CDR3 extends over 15 amino acids. Germline assignment: CDR1 SGDLS and CDR2 YYNGEE. This chain's CDR3 is CASSWTSANTGELFF. In nucleotides, the CDR3 is TGTGCCAGCAGTTGGACTAGCGCGAACACCGGGGAGCTGTTTTTT.

This clone has only one observation. The chain carries TRBV9 and TRBJ1-5; D unresolved. The germline gives CDR1 SGDLS, CDR2 YYNGEE. CDR3 length equals 15 residues. Between the trimmed V and J ends, which lost 3 bases and 0 bases, there was a span of 10 bases. The CDR3 sequence is CASSATGSSNQPQHF. The CDR3 bases are TGTGCCAGCAGCGCAACCGGGTCTAGCAATCAGCCCCAGCATTTT.

The V gene is TRBV6-5, the J gene TRBJ1-1; 11 nucleotides line up with TRBD1. This CDR3 is 15 amino acids long. Germline-derived CDR1 and CDR2 are MNHEY and SVGAGI. The trim removed 7 bases at V and 0 bases at J, leaving 4 bases unmatched. The CDR3 coding sequence is TGTGCCAGCAAGGACAGGGGGCATTTGAACACTGAAGCTTTCTTT. This gives the protein CASKDRGHLNTEAFF.

The chain employs TRBV10-2 and TRBJ2-5; 8 bases map to TRBD1. CDR3 length: 15 residues. V trimming: 6 bases; J trimming: 5 bases; junction bases outside the gene matches: 11. Germline V gene lookup returns CDR1 WSHSY and CDR2 SAAADI. CDR3: CASRTGQGGRETQYF. As DNA, the CDR3 is TGCGCCAGCAGGACCGGACAGGGCGGTCGGGAGACCCAGTACTTC.

This rearrangement joins TRBV7-3 to TRBJ2-3; possibly TRBD2 for D (6 bases). The CDR3 consists of 14 residues. Germline loops: CDR1 SGHTA, CDR2 FQGTGA. The ends were cut back, 1 base at V and 4 bases at J, with 9 bases in the middle. CDR3 nucleotide sequence: TGTGCCAGCAGCTTAAGGGGGGTTTCAGATACGCAGTATTTT. Protein product: CASSLRGVSDTQYF.